These T cell receptor beta chains were read from a single sample in a study of response to subunit inactivated influenza vaccine. TCRdb reprocessed the RT-PCR reads via MiXCR and lists one record per CDR3 protein. The sample consists of 550,000 to 800,000 distinct CDR3 sequences, about 14% of them appearing once. Specimen: PBMCs from blood, collected 14 to 15 days before vaccination. The receptors derive from a man aged 50-60 years who received an inactivated influenza vaccine. CDR3s include the opening cysteine and the closing phenylalanine or tryptophan. Each record gives: clone size, D gene, CDR3 length, V gene, J gene, CDR3 DNA, CDR3 protein. The D gene is left open where the match is weak. A row's size may be missing; if present it is once, few, many or a size class.

-	-	15	TRBV5-1	TRBJ2-5	TGCGCCAGCAGCTTGGCCGGGGGAACCCAAGAGACCCAGTACTTC	CASSLAGGTQETQYF
few	-	14	TRBV2	TRBJ2-1	TGTGCCAGCGCCGGGGGCCCACCCTACAATGAGCAGTTCTTC	CASAGGPPYNEQFF
-	TRBD2	15	TRBV6-1	TRBJ2-3	TGTGCCAGCAGTGAAGCGGCGGGGGGTCCTGTTACGCAGTATTTT	CASSEAAGGPVTQYF
few	-	13	TRBV20-1	TRBJ2-3	TGCAGTGCTAGTTACGGGAGCACAGATACGCAGTATTTT	CSASYGSTDTQYF
many	TRBD2	16	TRBV29-1	TRBJ2-3	TGCAGCGTTGAAGCGAGACTAGCGGGAGGTCGTGATACGCAGTATTTT	CSVEARLAGGRDTQYF
-	-	15	TRBV7-8	TRBJ2-2	TGTGCCAGCAGCTTAGAACGCGTGCAAGTCGGGGAGCTGTTTTTT	CASSLERVQVGELFF
-	-	18	TRBV10-3	TRBJ2-3	TGTGCCATCAGTGAGGGTGGTGGACTCCGACCCAGCACAGATACGCAGTATTTT	CAISEGGGLRPSTDTQYF
few	-	15	TRBV4-2	TRBJ2-2	TGTGCCAGCAGCCAAGATGGTTCGTACACCGGGGAGCTGTTTTTT	CASSQDGSYTGELFF
few	TRBD1	15	TRBV6-5	TRBJ2-7	TGTGCCAGCAGTTACTCCTGGACAGGTACCTACGAGCAGTACTTC	CASSYSWTGTYEQYF
-	TRBD2	16	TRBV14	TRBJ2-1	TGTGCCAGCAGCCAAGATTCGATAGCGGGAGACATTGAGCAGTTCTTC	CASSQDSIAGDIEQFF
-	-	16	TRBV24-1	TRBJ2-7	TGTGCCACCAGTGATACCCCCCCCGGCGGTAAAGGGGAGCAGTACTTC	CATSDTPPGGKGEQYF
-	-	15	TRBV24-1	TRBJ1-6	TGTGCCACCAGTGTCGAGGCCGGAGCGAATTCACCCCTCCACTTT	CATSVEAGANSPLHF
-	-	16	TRBV12-3/TRBV12-4	TRBJ2-6	TGTGCCAGCAGTTTGGAAGGGGTATCTGGGGCCAACGTCCTGACTTTC	CASSLEGVSGANVLTF
few	-	15	TRBV7-2	TRBJ1-2	TGTGCCAGCAGCCAACCCCGGGACCGCCTTTCTGGCTACACCTTC	CASSQPRDRLSGYTF
-	TRBD1	13	TRBV2	TRBJ1-2	TGTGCCAGCAGCAAGGACAGGGGGGGAGGCTACACCTTC	CASSKDRGGGYTF
few	TRBD1	15	TRBV4-2	TRBJ2-7	TGTGCCAGCAGCCAACTGACAGGGGGACACTACGAGCAGTACTTC	CASSQLTGGHYEQYF
-	TRBD1	16	TRBV2	TRBJ2-6	TGTGCCAGCTTTGGACAGGACGCCTCTGGGGCCAACGTCCTGACTTTC	CASFGQDASGANVLTF
few	TRBD2	16	TRBV4-1	TRBJ2-5	TGCGCCAGCAGCCAAGATGCCCAGCGGGGGGCTGAGACCCAGTACTTC	CASSQDAQRGAETQYF
-	-	11	TRBV23-1	TRBJ2-7	TGCGCCAGCAGTCACGAACTAGAGCAGTACTTC	CASSHELEQYF